This T cell receptor beta chain was retrieved from a study of early T cells in non-severe SARS-CoV-2 infection. Study observations and caveats: VDJdb matching skewed toward anti-spike CD8 responses, missing private and CD4 specificities.

Of note for this clonotype: The antigen remains unidentified. Just one base apart from a much larger clone, this may be a read error.

TCRdb passed the 5' RACE reads through MiXCR, listing each CDR3 protein once. Counted here are about 76,000 distinct CDR3 sequences, approximately 10% occurring once; the ten biggest clones make up 4% to 5%. This sequence originates from an adult who was a healthcare worker with PCR-confirmed SARS-CoV-2 infection or an uninfected control (not recorded which). Sequences were obtained from whole blood.

Here the CDR3 reads CASSPDRGHGSESLNTEAFF. The CDR3 DNA reads TGTGCCAGCAGCCCTGACAGGGGGCACGGGTCCGAAAGTTTGAACACTGAAGCTTTCTTT. V is TRBV4-2 and J is TRBJ1-1; 10 bases are shared with TRBD1. This CDR3 spans 20 amino acids. Germline V gene sequence: CDR1 LGHNA, CDR2 YNFKEQ. Trimming took 4 bases from V and 0 from J; bases not matched to a gene: 17.